This is a list of T cell receptor beta chains from one sample in a study of cytotoxic CD8 clonotypes in ibrutinib-treated CLL. Only in-frame clones appear in the TCRdb table, and some are missing; sequencing was by immunoSEQ multiplex PCR. This sample has 40,000 or so clones, with about 70% found just once. Specimen: PBMCs, collected at disease progression, from a patient treated with ibrutinib. The receptors here all came from a human donor with chronic lymphocytic leukemia. Each CDR3 is given without its conserved first and last residue. Fields, in order: J gene, V gene, CDR3 protein.

>TRBJ1-1|TRBV5-1
ASSLGPTENTEAF
>TRBJ1-2|TRBV6-1
ASFLTVNYGYT
>TRBJ1-4|TRBV7-9
ASSFLGGGTNEKLF
>TRBJ1-3|TRBV5-5
ASSNYAGSGNTIY
>TRBJ1-5|TRBV19
ASTQRDFHSNQPQH
>TRBJ1-6|TRBV9
ASSEDTISYNSPLH
>TRBJ2-2|TRBV27
ASSFLDDRYTGELF
>TRBJ2-3|TRBV7-9
ASSRQGWGPTDTQY
>TRBJ2-2|TRBV18
ASSPTGEGAGELF
>TRBJ1-2|TRBV11-2
ASSLTLGGSYGYT
>TRBJ1-2|TRBV5-4
ASTLTGQARGYT
>TRBJ2-7|TRBV25-1
ASSDPNRISYEQY
>TRBJ1-6|TRBV19
ASSTLQQGAGSPLH
>TRBJ2-7|TRBV29-1
SVSDSSYEQY
>TRBJ2-1|TRBV18
ASSPPGTGGVNEQF
>TRBJ1-5|TRBV9
AIRQALSNQPQH
>TRBJ2-1|TRBV5-1
ASSLGISGHYNEQF
>TRBJ2-5|TRBV11-2
ASSKVATSGFQETQY
>TRBJ2-3|TRBV14
ASSTHPATPYTDTQY
>TRBJ1-1|TRBV27
ASSLSIIRGRMNTEAF
>TRBJ1-1|TRBV6-4
ASSPGANTEAF
>TRBJ1-3|TRBV6-6
ASSYKQGSGNTIY
>TRBJ2-7|TRBV6-1
ASSVTPGQSSYEQY
>TRBJ2-7|TRBV5-5
ASREQGAPYEQY